These 22 T cell receptor beta chains originate from one sample sequenced in a study of human T cells and chemical hapten exposure. Specified time point: pre-sensitization, week 0. Sample treatment: therapeutic diphenylcyclopropenone sensitization with weekly scalp DPC. Each CDR3 protein is one row after TCRdb ran MiXCR on the RACE reads. The table shows about 180,000 distinct CDR3 sequences, with approximately 29% occurring only once. The starting material was whole blood, obtained in connection with sensitization to the hapten diphenylcyclopropenone (DPC). These receptors were obtained from a woman aged 25 to 39 with alopecia areata. Some clones in this sample may be carry-over from other donors' samples.

The chain joins TRBV5-1 to TRBJ2-3; 11 nucleotides align to TRBD2. The CDR3 contains 14 residues. V lost 5 bases and J lost 3; bases outside the gene matches: 2. The germline gives CDR1 SGHRS, CDR2 YFSETQ. The CDR3, as DNA: TGCGCCAGCAGACTAGCGGGAGTAACAGATACGCAGTATTTT. Amino acids: CASRLAGVTDTQYF. Supplemented by reference TRBV5-1 and TRBJ2-3, the full variable domain reads KAGVTQTPRYLIKTRGQQVTLSCSPISGHRSVSWYQQTPGQGLQFLFEYFSETQRNKGNFPGRFSGRQFSNSRSEMNVSTLELGDSALYLCASRLAGVTDTQYFGPGTRLTVL.

This chain uses TRBV28 with TRBJ2-1; TRBD2 matches 7 bases. The trim removed 3 bases at V and 4 bases at J, leaving 6 bases unmatched. The CDR3 runs 15 residues. CDR1 is MDHEN and CDR2 is SYDVKM in the germline V gene. CDR3 DNA sequence: TGTGCCAGCAGTTTGGCGCCTAGCGGATACAATGAGCAGTTCTTC. Its translation: CASSLAPSGYNEQFF.

The chain links TRBV28 to TRBJ2-2; tentative D call: TRBD1 (6 bases). Trimming left V 4 bases short and J 9 bases short, with 21 bases between. Germline V gene lookup returns CDR1 MDHEN and CDR2 SYDVKM. The CDR3 is 16 residues long. CDR3 sequence: CASSSPTQGSAWELFF. The CDR3 bases are TGTGCCAGCAGTTCCCCCACACAGGGTTCTGCATGGGAGCTGTTTTTT.

V and J are TRBV15 and TRBJ2-1, with 10 bases that match TRBD1. The V gene's germline CDR1 is LNHNV and CDR2 YYDKDF (reference sequence). The CDR3 loop spans 15 amino acids. V gave up 5 bases and J gave up 3 bases; unmatched junction bases: 4. The DNA for the CDR3 is TGTGCCACCAGCGGCGGGACAGGGGTCTACAATGAGCAGTTCTTC. Translated, it gives CATSGGTGVYNEQFF.

The chain is built from TRBV6-6 and TRBJ2-7; TRBD2 matches 9 bases. The CDR3 consists of 13 residues. Germline V lookup: CDR1 MNHNY, CDR2 SVGAGI (reference sequence). The trim removed 6 bases at V and 6 bases at J, leaving 6 bases unmatched. CDR3 in DNA: TGTGCCAGCAGGTTGGCGGGGGGGGGCGAGCAGTACTTC. It yields the protein CASRLAGGGEQYF.

This chain uses TRBV28 with TRBJ2-5, with 9 positions matching TRBD2. Unmatched junction bases numbered 3, after V lost 6 bases and J lost 1 base. The germline gives CDR1 MDHEN, CDR2 SYDVKM. The CDR3 has 14 amino acids. The CDR3 region is CASRAGGSQETQYF. In nucleotides, the CDR3 is TGTGCCAGCAGGGCGGGAGGGTCCCAAGAGACCCAGTACTTC.

There are a few counts of this clonotype. CDR3 DNA sequence: TGCGCCAGCAGCTTGGAAGGACTAGCGGGAGGTACCTACGAGCAGTACTTC. Its protein product is CASSLEGLAGGTYEQYF. The chain uses TRBV5-1 and TRBJ2-7, with 14 bases aligning to TRBD2. Trimming at V came to 0 bases and at J to 2 bases, leaving 4 bases not matched to a gene. Germline V gene lookup returns CDR1 SGHRS and CDR2 YFSETQ. The CDR3 has 17 amino acids.

V and J are TRBV9 and TRBJ1-5; a possible D gene is TRBD1 (6 bases). The germline gives CDR1 SGDLS, CDR2 YYNGEE. Trimming removed 0 bases at V and 11 bases at J, with 12 bases between. CDR3 length: 13 amino acids. CDR3 in DNA: TGTGCCAGCAGCGTAGGCCCCTACAGGGCCCAGCATTTT. Protein sequence: CASSVGPYRAQHF.

The chain employs TRBV28 and TRBJ2-7; maybe TRBD2 (5 bases). Trimming took off 3 bases at V and 0 bases at J, with 12 bases between the two ends. The CDR3 is 15 amino acids. CDR1 MDHEN and CDR2 SYDVKM come from the germline V gene. CDR3 bases: TGTGCCAGCAGTTTCCGAGGGTCCAACTCCTACGAGCAGTACTTC. This codes for CASSFRGSNSYEQYF.

The chain couples TRBV29-1 to TRBJ2-1; 8 bases agree with TRBD2. Germline CDR1 and CDR2: SQVTM and ANQGSEA. The CDR3 consists of 11 residues. The CDR3 region has the DNA TGCTCCGGGAGGGCCTACAATGAGCAGTTCTTC. This translates into CSGRAYNEQFF.

V and J are TRBV7-2 and TRBJ2-2; 7 bases are shared with TRBD2. Per germline, CDR1 SGHTA and CDR2 FQGNSA. Trimming cost V 3 bases and J 0 bases; bases outside gene matches: 1. The CDR3 spans 15 residues. In nucleotides, the CDR3 is TGTGCCAGCAGCTTCGCGGGGGCGAACACCGGGGAGCTGTTTTTT. It yields the protein CASSFAGANTGELFF.

This chain's CDR3 is CASSQNRNLNTEAFF. CDR3 nucleotide sequence: TGTGCCAGCAGCCAGAACAGGAATTTGAACACTGAAGCTTTCTTT. This chain uses TRBV3-1 with TRBJ1-1, with D tentatively TRBD1 (5 bases). Trimming took off 3 bases at V and 0 bases at J, with 11 bases between the two ends. The CDR3 totals 15 residues. Germline V CDR1 and CDR2: LGHDT, YNNKEL (reference sequence).

The chain is built from TRBV28 and TRBJ1-1, with D perhaps matching TRBD1 (5 bases). The V end was cut by 1 base, the J end by 10 bases, with 13 bases between. CDR1 and CDR2 (germline): MDHEN, SYDVKM. The CDR3 sequence is 13 residues long. The DNA for the CDR3 is TGTGCCAGCAGTTTATTGGCGGGACTAGGAGCTTTCTTT. Its translation: CASSLLAGLGAFF.

This clonotype was detected a few times. V is TRBV7-2 and J is TRBJ1-5; D not certain. The CDR3 sequence is 14 residues long. Germline CDR1 and CDR2: SGHTA and FQGNSA. Trimming left V 1 base short and J 4 bases short, with 8 bases between. In DNA form, the CDR3 reads TGTGCCAGCAGCTTAGTTCTCGGAAATCAGCCCCAGCATTTT. This sequence encodes CASSLVLGNQPQHF.

This sequence joins TRBV6-5 and TRBJ1-1; D perhaps matches TRBD1 (5 bases). Trimming pared 0 bases from V and 4 bases from J, leaving 18 bases between. The CDR3 has 17 residues. Germline CDR1 reads MNHEY; CDR2 reads SVGAGI. The CDR3 DNA follows: TGTGCCAGCAGTTACTCGGGGGTTGGAAGCAGCGGCACTGAAGCTTTCTTT. Its translation is CASSYSGVGSSGTEAFF.

CDR3 nucleotide sequence: TGTGCCAGCGGACCTGGCTTCAAAGGTAATCAGCCCCAGCATTTT. Translated, it gives CASGPGFKGNQPQHF. The chain is built from TRBV28 and TRBJ1-5; no reliable D call. The CDR3 is made up of 15 amino acids. CDR1 is MDHEN, CDR2 SYDVKM, per germline. Trimming took off 8 bases at V and 4 bases at J, with 18 bases between the two ends.

This clonotype was recorded a few times. The gene calls are TRBV20-1 and TRBJ2-1; 10 bases are a match to TRBD2. CDR3 length equals 16 residues. J gave up 1 base and V 5 bases, and 8 bases lay outside the gene matches. Germline loops: CDR1 DFQATT, CDR2 SNEGSKA (reference sequence). The CDR3 sequence is CSARIQLAGSYNEQFF. The CDR3 DNA is TGCAGTGCTCGAATCCAACTAGCGGGGTCCTACAATGAGCAGTTCTTC.

This clonotype was counted between two and nine times. The rearrangement uses TRBV6-6 and TRBJ2-7; D gene unclear. The germline V and J ends were trimmed by 2 bases and 3 bases, with 8 bases remaining between them. Looked up from germline, CDR1 is MNHNY and CDR2 is SVGAGI (reference sequence). CDR3 length: 13 amino acids. CDR3 sequence (DNA): TGTGCCAGCAGTTACGGGCAAATCTACGAGCAGTACTTC. Amino acid sequence: CASSYGQIYEQYF.

This clonotype showed up many times. V gene TRBV29-1 combines with J gene TRBJ2-5; D might be TRBD2 (6 bases). CDR3 length: 11 amino acids. Trimming shortened V by 6 bases and J by 6 bases, and 11 bases separated the two germline ends. Per germline, CDR1 SQVTM and CDR2 ANQGSEA. The CDR3 spells CSVRDAQTQYF. CDR3 bases: TGCAGCGTGCGGGACGCCCAGACCCAGTACTTC.

This chain links TRBV4-3 with TRBJ2-3; either TRBD1 or TRBD2 may supply D (7 bases each). The germline V gene encodes CDR1 LGHNA and CDR2 YSLEER. This CDR3 has 16 residues. V was cut by 2 bases and J by 2 bases, with 14 bases left in between. The CDR3, as DNA: TGCGCCAGCAGCCAAAGGGGGCGGGGGCACACAGATACGCAGTATTTT. It is translated as CASSQRGRGHTDTQYF.

In its sample, this clonotype was seen a few times. The V call is TRBV11-2, the J call TRBJ1-2, with D perhaps matching TRBD1 (5 bases). Trimming pared 2 bases from V and 8 bases from J, leaving 15 bases between. The CDR3 is made up of 14 amino acids. Germline V lookup: CDR1 SGHAT, CDR2 FQNNGV. DNA of the CDR3: TGTGCCAGCAGCTTATGGGGCAGCCCCCAGGGCTACACCTTC. Its translation: CASSLWGSPQGYTF. The variable domain in full, with the rest retrieved from reference TRBV11-2 and TRBJ1-2, is EAGVAQSPRYKIIEKRQSVAFWCNPISGHATLYWYQQILGQGPKLLIQFQNNGVVDDSQLPKDRFSAERLKGVDSTLKIQPAKLEDSAVYLCASSLWGSPQGYTFGSGTRLTVV.

V is TRBV20-1 and J is TRBJ1-6, with 9 nucleotides matching TRBD1. Trimming took 3 bases from V and 7 from J; bases not matched to a gene: 10. In germline, CDR1 is DFQATT, CDR2 SNEGSKA (reference sequence). This CDR3 is built from 16 residues. CDR3 sequence reads: CSASAEGTGWNSPLHF. CDR3 nucleotide sequence: TGCAGTGCTAGCGCCGAAGGGACAGGGTGGAATTCACCCCTCCACTTT.